What follows are 23 T cell receptor beta chains derived from one specimen sequenced in a study of blood T cells in healthy people across ages (dated by TCRdb to the mid-2010s). Libraries were constructed by 5' RACE. The sample was run on an Illumina HiSeq 2500. A second PCR of about 6 to 11 cycles was run with a J-beta primer mix and a sample-barcoded 5' primer. Using fastp at Q25 and MiXCR, TCRdb reprocessed the public reads and kept productive beta chains. Merged by CDR3 protein, the rows form single entries marked with the most common genes and DNA. In all, the sample holds approximately 880,000 distinct CDR3 sequences, and roughly 52% of those were seen once. The ten largest make up about an eighth of the sample. The sample comprised blood. These receptors all stem from a man younger than 40 in good health.

This clonotype was counted a few times. This chain connects TRBV6-6 to TRBJ1-1; D uncertain. The CDR3 loop spans 11 amino acids. Germline V gene lookup returns CDR1 MNHNY and CDR2 SVGAGI (reference sequence). Trimming removed 10 bases from V and 5 bases from J, with 11 bases in between. The CDR3 region has the DNA TGTGCCATCAAGGCGGGTACTGAAGCTTTCTTT. It is translated as CAIKAGTEAFF.

This clonotype occurred a few times. The J gene is TRBJ2-1, the V gene TRBV12-3 or TRBV12-4; 13 positions agree with TRBD2. J was trimmed by 9 bases and V by 5 bases; bases with no gene match: 10. CDR3 length: 16 amino acids. The CDR3 DNA follows: TGTGCCAGCAGTCCACAACTAGCGGGGGGGGCAAGTGAGCAGTTCTTC. It specifies CASSPQLAGGASEQFF.

The V and J genes are TRBV12-3 or TRBV12-4 and TRBJ2-5, with unresolved D. V was shortened by 1 base and J by 7 bases, with 4 bases between the two germline ends. The length of the CDR3 is 11 residues. DNA for the CDR3: TGTGCCAGCAGTTTAGAATGGACCCAGTACTTC. This translates into CASSLEWTQYF.

This chain links TRBV14 with TRBJ2-3; D remains unclear. This CDR3 is 15 amino acids long. Trimming removed 5 bases from V and 5 bases from J, with 17 bases in between. The V gene's germline CDR1 is SGHDN and CDR2 FVKESK. The CDR3 DNA reads as TGTGCCAGCAGCGAAGGAGAGGTCCCTTTAGATACGCAGTATTTT. It codes for CASSEGEVPLDTQYF.

The CDR3 region is CSARDWAVSYNEQFF. DNA of the CDR3: TGCAGTGCTAGAGATTGGGCAGTTTCTTACAATGAGCAGTTCTTC. The chain couples TRBV20-1 to TRBJ2-1, with D unresolved. Germline V gene sequence: CDR1 DFQATT, CDR2 SNEGSKA (reference sequence). The V gene lost 0 bases and the J gene lost 4 bases, with 13 bases spanning the gap. There are 15 residues in the CDR3.

The rearrangement joins TRBV14 to TRBJ1-2; D is ambiguous. There are 15 residues in the CDR3. V was cut by 0 bases and J by 0 bases, with 8 bases left in between. Germline assignment: CDR1 SGHDN and CDR2 FVKESK. In DNA, the CDR3 is TGTGCCAGCAGCCAAGAATTAGGCGCTAACTATGGCTACACCTTC. It yields the protein CASSQELGANYGYTF.

This chain uses TRBV7-2 with TRBJ1-2; the D gene is possibly TRBD1 (5 bases). CDR1 SGHTA and CDR2 FQGNSA come from the germline V gene. Trimming removed 7 bases at V and 4 bases at J, with 16 bases between. CDR3 length equals 14 residues. DNA for the CDR3: TGTGCCAGCAACCCGGAGACTACAGGCTATGGCTACACCTTC. Translating it yields CASNPETTGYGYTF.

V is TRBV7-2 and J is TRBJ2-7, with no clear D. The CDR3 consists of 15 residues. Looked up from germline, CDR1 is SGHTA and CDR2 is FQGNSA. The V and J ends lost 5 bases and 0 bases respectively, with 14 bases between them. CDR3 sequence: CASSPNRAGSYEQYF. The CDR3 nucleotides are TGTGCCAGCAGCCCGAATAGGGCTGGCTCCTACGAGCAGTACTTC.

V and J are TRBV24-1 and TRBJ2-1; unclear D gene. The CDR3 length is 13 residues. CDR1 is KGHDR and CDR2 is SFDVKD in the germline V gene. Trimming removed 2 bases at V and 8 bases at J, with 9 bases between. In DNA, the CDR3 is TGTGCCACCAGTGATTCCTCGGTCCATGAGCAGTTCTTC. Translated, it gives CATSDSSVHEQFF.

The CDR3 nucleotides are TGTGCCAGCAGCTTTTCGACAGGGCCTCGCCCTGGGGCCAACGTCCTGACTTTC. It encodes CASSFSTGPRPGANVLTF. V and J are TRBV7-2 and TRBJ2-6, with 7 bases fitting TRBD1. CDR1 and CDR2 from the germline V gene are SGHTA and FQGNSA. This CDR3 region has 18 residues. V shed 3 bases and J 2 bases; nucleotides not matched to a gene: 10.

This clonotype was seen a few times. The rearrangement links TRBV4-1 to TRBJ2-5, with 12 bases identical to TRBD2. The V and J ends lost 0 bases and 2 bases, in that order; junction bases with no gene match: 10. Germline assignment: CDR1 MGHRA and CDR2 YSYEKL. This CDR3 comprises 19 residues. CDR3 coding DNA: TGCGCCAGCAGCCAAGAGTCGCCTAGCGGGGGGGCAAGGCAAGAGACCCAGTACTTC. Amino acids: CASSQESPSGGARQETQYF.

For the CDR3, the DNA is TGCGCCAGCAGCGGTCCGGGACAGTTCATGGGCTACACCTTC. It specifies CASSGPGQFMGYTF. The V gene is TRBV4-1, the J gene TRBJ1-2; 7 bases fit TRBD1. The germline CDR1 and CDR2 sequences are MGHRA and YSYEKL. J was trimmed by 8 bases and V by 5 bases; bases with no gene match: 11. The CDR3 extends over 14 amino acids.

The chain has TRBV28 and TRBJ2-5; 8 bases map to TRBD2. The CDR3 extends over 15 amino acids. Germline trimming cut 5 bases from V and 0 bases from J; bases unmatched to any gene: 5. Germline lookup yields CDR1 MDHEN and CDR2 SYDVKM. The CDR3 region is CASSPGAGDQETQYF. CDR3 nucleotide sequence: TGTGCCAGCAGTCCGGGAGCGGGGGACCAAGAGACCCAGTACTTC.

This clonotype has more than one count but fewer than ten. The chain couples TRBV20-1 to TRBJ2-3; the D gene could be TRBD1 or TRBD2 (6 bases each). Trimming left V 3 bases short and J 2 bases short, with 12 bases between. Germline lookup yields CDR1 DFQATT and CDR2 SNEGSKA (reference sequence). This CDR3 is 14 amino acids long. This CDR3 is CSARGGSYTDTQYF. The CDR3 nucleotides are TGCAGTGCTAGGGGGGGCTCATACACAGATACGCAGTATTTT.

The chain is built from TRBV12-3 or TRBV12-4 and TRBJ2-4, with 7 bases matching TRBD1. The CDR3 extends over 17 amino acids. J gave up 0 bases and V 3 bases, and 8 bases lay outside the gene matches. CDR3 nucleotide sequence: TGTGCCAGCAGTTTCCCAGGGGGTGTTAAAGCCAAAAACATTCAGTACTTC. Its translation: CASSFPGGVKAKNIQYF.

This clonotype appeared many times. The rearrangement uses TRBV3-1 and TRBJ2-7; D unclear. The CDR3 is made up of 12 amino acids. V gave up 1 base and J gave up 2 bases, with 3 bases separating them. Germline loops: CDR1 LGHDT, CDR2 YNNKEL (reference sequence). CDR3 nucleotides: TGTGCCAGCAGCCAAGTAACCTACGAGCAGTACTTC. Translating gives CASSQVTYEQYF.

V is TRBV6-1 and J is TRBJ2-3; maybe TRBD2 (5 bases). The CDR3 sequence is 16 residues long. The V end was cut by 3 bases, the J end by 0 bases, with 13 bases between. Germline CDR1 and CDR2: MNHNS and SASEGT. This chain's CDR3 is CASSEPKADSTDTQYF. The CDR3 DNA follows: TGTGCCAGCAGTGAGCCGAAAGCGGATAGCACAGATACGCAGTATTTT.

This clonotype was found once. V usage is TRBV6-5 and J usage is TRBJ1-1, with TRBD1 identical over 7 bases. The V gene's germline CDR1 is MNHEY and CDR2 SVGAGI. With 8 bases clipped from V and 12 bases from J, the junction kept 3 bases outside the gene matches. The CDR3 spans 9 residues. CDR3 nucleotides: TGTGCCAGCGGGGACAGTCCTTTCTTT. Amino acids: CASGDSPFF.

The chain carries TRBV27 and TRBJ2-5; D call uncertain. The CDR3 totals 14 residues. The germline gives CDR1 MNHEY, CDR2 SMNVEV (reference sequence). V was trimmed by 0 bases and J by 4 bases, leaving 9 bases between them. In nucleotides, the CDR3 is TGTGCCAGCAGTTTATCTTGGGGTTTAGAGACCCAGTACTTC. Encoded protein: CASSLSWGLETQYF.

This clonotype was detected ten times or more. The junction departs from germline at one end; a sequencing error may be responsible. The genes are TRBV5-1 and TRBJ1-5; TRBD1 matches at 11 bases. The germline CDR1 and CDR2 sequences are SGHRS and YFSETQ. The CDR3 loop spans 15 amino acids. DNA of the CDR3: TGTGCCAGCAGCTTGGGGGGGACAGGGGGTCAGCCCCAGCATTTT. It yields the protein CASSLGGTGGQPQHF.

The CDR3: CASSLTCEQFF. The CDR3 nucleotides are TGTGCCAGCAGCTTAACTTGTGAGCAGTTCTTC. The chain is built from TRBV7-2 and TRBJ2-1; D is undetermined. Germline assignment: CDR1 SGHTA and CDR2 FQGNSA. CDR3 length: 11 residues. The V and J ends lost 2 bases and 9 bases respectively, with 5 bases between them.

In regard to this clonotype: One junction end does not reproduce the germline sequence, and a read error may be involved. V gene TRBV28 combines with J gene TRBJ2-7; a weak D match, TRBD2 (6 bases). There are 14 residues in the CDR3. Looked up from germline, CDR1 is MDHEN and CDR2 is SYDVKM. In DNA form, the CDR3 reads TGTGCCGGCAGGCCAGGAGGGCTTGGTTACGAGCAGTACTTC. Translation gives CAGRPGGLGYEQYF.

As DNA, the CDR3 is TGTGCCAGCAGCCGCGGAATACAGGGTGGCGAGACCCAGTACTTC. Protein product: CASSRGIQGGETQYF. The V gene is TRBV7-2, the J gene TRBJ2-5; the D gene is possibly TRBD1 (6 bases). V lost 5 bases and J 5 bases, leaving 18 bases between the germline ends. Germline loops: CDR1 SGHTA, CDR2 FQGNSA. The CDR3 extends over 15 amino acids.